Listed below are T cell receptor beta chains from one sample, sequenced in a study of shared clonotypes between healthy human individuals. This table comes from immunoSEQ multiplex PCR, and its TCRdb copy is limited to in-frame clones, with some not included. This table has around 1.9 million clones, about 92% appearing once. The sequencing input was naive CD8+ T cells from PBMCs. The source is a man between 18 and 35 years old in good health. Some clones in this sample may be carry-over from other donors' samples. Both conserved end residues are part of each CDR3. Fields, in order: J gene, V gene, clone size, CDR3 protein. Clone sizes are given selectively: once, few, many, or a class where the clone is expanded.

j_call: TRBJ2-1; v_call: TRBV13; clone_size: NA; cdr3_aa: CASSLEFFKFF
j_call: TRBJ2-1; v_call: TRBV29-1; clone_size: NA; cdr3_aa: CSVKGQGTHEQFF
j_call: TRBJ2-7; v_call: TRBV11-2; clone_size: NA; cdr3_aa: CASSLVVRPTEQYF
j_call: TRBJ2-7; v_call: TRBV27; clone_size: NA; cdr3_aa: CASSSSLGDTYDEQYF
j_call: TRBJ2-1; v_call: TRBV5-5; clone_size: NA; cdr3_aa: CASSLSVEQFF
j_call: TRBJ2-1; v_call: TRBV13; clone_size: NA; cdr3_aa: CASSLSRRANEQFF
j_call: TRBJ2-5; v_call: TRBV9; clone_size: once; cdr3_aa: CASSVGLQETQYF
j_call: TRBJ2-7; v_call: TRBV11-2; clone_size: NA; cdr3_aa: CASSTGQSYEQYF
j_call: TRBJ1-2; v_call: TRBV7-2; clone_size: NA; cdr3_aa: CARWDSGYGYTF
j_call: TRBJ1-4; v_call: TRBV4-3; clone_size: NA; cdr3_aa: CASSQDRLGEKLFF
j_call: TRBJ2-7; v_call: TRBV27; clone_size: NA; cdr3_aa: CASITGSSYEQYF
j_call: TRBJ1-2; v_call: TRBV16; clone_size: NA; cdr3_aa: CASSQSEASGGYTF
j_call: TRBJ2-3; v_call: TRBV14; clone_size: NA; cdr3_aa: CAVGTDTQYF
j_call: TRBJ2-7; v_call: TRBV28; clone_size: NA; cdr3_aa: CASSFLGSYEQYF
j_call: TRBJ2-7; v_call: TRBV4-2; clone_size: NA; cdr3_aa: CASSHQAGGDYEQYF
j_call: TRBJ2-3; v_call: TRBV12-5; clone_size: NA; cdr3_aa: CASATYVTDTQYF
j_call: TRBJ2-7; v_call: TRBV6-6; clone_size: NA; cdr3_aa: CASSSGLGRVYEQYF
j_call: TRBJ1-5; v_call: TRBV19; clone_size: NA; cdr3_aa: CASSPTRWAVNQPQHF
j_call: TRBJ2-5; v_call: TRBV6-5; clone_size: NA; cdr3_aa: CASNRAYQETQYF
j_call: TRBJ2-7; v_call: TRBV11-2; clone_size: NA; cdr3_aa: CASSLGAGLTSYEQYF
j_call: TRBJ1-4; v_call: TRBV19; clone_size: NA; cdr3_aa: CASSPGLTNEKLFF
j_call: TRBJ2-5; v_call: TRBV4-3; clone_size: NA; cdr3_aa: CASSQDYLWTSGRKQETQYF
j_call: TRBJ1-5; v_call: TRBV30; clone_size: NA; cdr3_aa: CAWSSGESGNQPQHF
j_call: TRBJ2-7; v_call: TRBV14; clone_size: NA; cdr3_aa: CASSQVNGPGGEQYF
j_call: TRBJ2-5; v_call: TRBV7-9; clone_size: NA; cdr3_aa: CASSLSVQETQYF
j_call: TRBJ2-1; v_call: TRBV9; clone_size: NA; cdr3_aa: CASSVGRSSYNEQFF
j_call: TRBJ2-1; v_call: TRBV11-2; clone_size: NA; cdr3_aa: CASSFGVLGGQFF
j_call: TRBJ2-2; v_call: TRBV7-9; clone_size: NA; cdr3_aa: CASSLPRGGDTGELFF
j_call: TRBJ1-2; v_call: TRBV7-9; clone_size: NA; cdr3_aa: CASSLTPGLGYTF
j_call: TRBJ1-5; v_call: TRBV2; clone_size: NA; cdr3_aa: CASSETSGNQPQHF
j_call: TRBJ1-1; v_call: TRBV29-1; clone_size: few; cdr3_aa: CSVESATEAFF
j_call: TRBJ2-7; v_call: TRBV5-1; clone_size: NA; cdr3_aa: CASSLATSGRASEQYF
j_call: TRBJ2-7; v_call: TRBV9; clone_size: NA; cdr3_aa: CASSPFGRHYEQYF
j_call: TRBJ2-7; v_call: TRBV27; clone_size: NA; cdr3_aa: CASSLGGVNEQYF
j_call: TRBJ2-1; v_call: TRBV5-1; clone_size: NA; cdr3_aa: CASSALPRTEIYNEQFF
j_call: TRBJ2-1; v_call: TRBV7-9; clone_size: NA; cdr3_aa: CASSLAALAGVEQFF
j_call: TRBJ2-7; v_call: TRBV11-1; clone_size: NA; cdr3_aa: CASSSFLRDIYEQYF
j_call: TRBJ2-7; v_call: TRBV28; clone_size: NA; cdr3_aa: CASLAGDSSYEQYF
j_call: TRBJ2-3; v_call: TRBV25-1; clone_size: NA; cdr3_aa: CASSEYHTQYF
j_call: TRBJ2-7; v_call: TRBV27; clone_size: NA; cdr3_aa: CASSLGQGVYEQYF
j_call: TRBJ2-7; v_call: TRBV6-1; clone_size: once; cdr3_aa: CASSEYIAGSSYEQYF
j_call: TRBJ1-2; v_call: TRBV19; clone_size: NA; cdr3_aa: CASSLMRYGYTF
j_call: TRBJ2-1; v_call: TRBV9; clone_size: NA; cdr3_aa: CASSGQGDYNEQFF
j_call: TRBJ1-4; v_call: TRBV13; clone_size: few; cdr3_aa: CASSLGTGNEKLFF
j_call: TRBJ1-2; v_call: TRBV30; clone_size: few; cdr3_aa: CAWSVGRGGYTF
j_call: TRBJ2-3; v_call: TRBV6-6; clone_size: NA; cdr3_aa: CASSDRPGAADTQYF
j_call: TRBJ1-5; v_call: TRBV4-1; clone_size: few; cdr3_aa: CASSRTDSNQPQHF